This entry lists 15 T cell receptor beta chains sequenced from one sample in a study of blood T cell repertoires in COVID-19. Profiling relied on immunoSEQ multiplex PCR, and the TCRdb table lists in-frame clones only, not all of them. This table has 60,000 or so clones, 90% appearing once. The sample comprised peripheral blood. These receptors originate from a human donor with active COVID-19. The donor label of this sample is uncertain.

The chain recombines TRBV11-2 with TRBJ2-7; D remains ambiguous. Deletions cut 5 bases from V and 1 base from J, with 3 bases between. The CDR3 extends over 11 amino acids. CDR1 SGHAT and CDR2 FQNNGV come from the germline V gene. This chain's CDR3 is CASSPSYEQYF. For the CDR3, the DNA is TGTGCCAGCAGCCCTTCCTACGAGCAGTACTTC.

This clone was recorded a few times. The chain carries TRBV5-6 and TRBJ2-2, with TRBD1 matching 11 bases. This CDR3 has 16 amino acids. Germline V lookup: CDR1 SGHDT, CDR2 YYEEEE. Trimming at V came to 3 bases and at J to 8 bases, leaving 9 bases not matched to a gene. Here the CDR3 reads CASSYAGTGGPGELFF. CDR3 nucleotide sequence: TGTGCCAGCAGCTACGCCGGGACAGGGGGTCCGGGGGAGCTGTTTTTT.

The chain carries TRBV7-6 and TRBJ2-1; 15 bases are shared with TRBD2. The CDR3 totals 19 residues. CDR1 is SGHVS, CDR2 FNYEAQ, per germline. Unmatched junction bases numbered 8, after V lost 5 bases and J lost 0 bases. The CDR3 sequence is CASSQEGLAGGFSYNEQFF. CDR3 coding DNA: TGTGCCAGCAGCCAAGAGGGACTAGCGGGGGGCTTCTCCTACAATGAGCAGTTCTTC. The full variable domain, completed using reference TRBV7-6 and TRBJ2-1, is GAGVSQSPRYKVTKRGQDVALRCDPISGHVSLYWYRQALGQGPEFLTYFNYEAQQDKSGLPNDRFSAERPEGSISTLTIQRTEQRDSAMYRCASSQEGLAGGFSYNEQFFGPGTRLTVL.

The chain has TRBV28 and TRBJ1-5; a weak D match, TRBD1 (5 bases). This CDR3 region has 14 residues. Germline V gives CDR1 MDHEN, CDR2 SYDVKM. V lost 1 base and J 11 bases, leaving 15 bases between the germline ends. CDR3: CASSLSGGAGTQHF. The CDR3 DNA follows: TGTGCCAGCAGTTTATCCGGAGGGGCCGGGACCCAGCATTTT. The variable domain in full, with the rest retrieved from reference TRBV28 and TRBJ1-5, is DVKVTQSSRYLVKRTGEKVFLECVQDMDHENMFWYRQDPGLGLRLIYFSYDVKMKEKGDIPEGYSVSREKKERFSLILESASTNQTSMYLCASSLSGGAGTQHFGDGTRLSIL.

The chain combines TRBV4-3 with TRBJ2-5, with 10 bases lining up with TRBD2. Per the germline V gene, CDR1 is LGHNA and CDR2 is YSLEER. CDR3 length: 17 residues. The J segment lost 5 bases and the V segment lost 1 base, leaving 10 bases of the junction unmatched. The CDR3 protein is CASSQASPAGGPETQYF. Here the CDR3 DNA reads TGCGCCAGCAGCCAAGCATCTCCAGCGGGGGGGCCTGAGACCCAGTACTTC.

The V and J genes are TRBV11-2 and TRBJ2-1; D gene uncertain. The CDR3 extends over 15 amino acids. V lost 0 bases to trimming and J lost 2 bases, with 8 bases between them. CDR1 is SGHAT, CDR2 FQNNGV, per germline. CDR3 DNA sequence: TGTGCCAGCAGCTTAGAGCCCGACACCTACAATGAGCAGTTCTTC. Translation: CASSLEPDTYNEQFF.

The gene calls are TRBV5-6 and TRBJ2-2; perhaps TRBD1 as D (5 bases). V was clipped by 4 bases and J by 5 bases, with 15 bases between them. The CDR3 loop spans 15 amino acids. Germline values: CDR1 SGHDT, CDR2 YYEEEE. CDR3 in amino acids: CASSLRAGRTGELFF. The CDR3 DNA is TGTGCCAGCAGCCTTAGGGCAGGGCGGACCGGGGAGCTGTTTTTT. Using reference TRBV5-6 and TRBJ2-2 for the parts outside the CDR3, the full variable domain is DAGVTQSPTHLIKTRGQQVTLRCSPKSGHDTVSWYQQALGQGPQFIFQYYEEEERQRGNFPDRFSGHQFPNYSSELNVNALLLGDSALYLCASSLRAGRTGELFFGEGSRLTVL.

The rearrangement joins TRBV4-1 to TRBJ2-3; 8 nucleotides agree with TRBD2. Germline values: CDR1 MGHRA, CDR2 YSYEKL. The CDR3 sequence is 15 residues long. After removal of 2 bases from V and 6 bases from J, the junction contained 7 bases not matched to a gene. The CDR3 nucleotides read TGCGCCAGCAGCCAAAGGGCGGGAGGAACCGATACGCAGTATTTT. It translates to CASSQRAGGTDTQYF.

The chain joins TRBV20-1 to TRBJ2-5, with D unclear. Germline V gene data show CDR1 as DFQATT and CDR2 as SNEGSKA (reference sequence). V was trimmed by 3 bases and J by 2 bases, leaving 13 bases between them. The CDR3 spans 14 residues. The chain's CDR3 is CSASRGEIQETQYF. CDR3 in DNA: TGCAGTGCTAGTCGCGGAGAAATTCAAGAGACCCAGTACTTC.

V and J are TRBV14 and TRBJ1-2; 8 bases map to TRBD1. V was pared by 6 bases and J by 6 bases, with 9 bases of the junction left unmatched. The CDR3 runs to 14 residues. Germline CDR1 is SGHDN and CDR2 is FVKESK. The CDR3 nucleotides are TGTGCCAGCAGTCCAAGATGGACAGGGAATGGCTACACCTTC. This gives the protein CASSPRWTGNGYTF.

The genes are TRBV19 and TRBJ2-2; TRBD1 matches at 9 bases. Germline V gene data show CDR1 as LNHDA and CDR2 as SQIVND (reference sequence). J gave up 0 bases and V 3 bases, and 2 bases lay outside the gene matches. The CDR3 is made up of 16 amino acids. This CDR3 reads CASSIRTGANTGELFF. The CDR3, as DNA: TGTGCCAGTAGTATCCGGACAGGGGCGAACACCGGGGAGCTGTTTTTT.

The chain links TRBV7-6 to TRBJ2-3; TRBD2 matches at 11 bases. Germline lookup yields CDR1 SGHVS and CDR2 FNYEAQ. After removal of 1 base from V and 0 bases from J, the junction contained 3 bases not matched to a gene. This CDR3 region has 17 residues. The CDR3 bases are TGTGCCAGCAGCTTAGGACTAGCGGGGTCTAGCACAGATACGCAGTATTTT. Amino acid sequence: CASSLGLAGSSTDTQYF.

This sequence joins TRBV19 and TRBJ1-3; maybe TRBD1 (6 bases). Germline V CDR1 and CDR2: LNHDA, SQIVND (reference sequence). The CDR3 has 14 residues. The V gene lost 5 bases and the J gene lost 2 bases, with 10 bases spanning the gap. DNA for the CDR3: TGTGCCAGTAGTCAAGGGGGTGCTGGAAACACCATATATTTT. Translating it yields CASSQGGAGNTIYF.

V and J are TRBV12-5 and TRBJ1-6; D not resolved. V was pared by 4 bases and J by 7 bases, with 11 bases between. This CDR3 contains 14 residues. The germline V gene has CDR1 LGHNT and CDR2 FRNRAP. The CDR3, as DNA: TGTGCTAGTGGTTCAGAGGAGAGGAATTCACCCCTCCACTTT. It is translated as CASGSEERNSPLHF.

The J gene is TRBJ1-5, the V gene TRBV29-1, with D tentatively TRBD1 (6 bases). This CDR3 has 11 amino acids. Germline CDR1 is SQVTM and CDR2 is ANQGSEA. The CDR3 sequence: CTGHRDQPQHF. The CDR3 DNA follows: TGCACCGGGCACAGGGATCAGCCCCAGCATTTT.